Presented here are 14 T cell receptor beta chains from one specimen sequenced in a study of CD8+CD57+ T cells in acquired aplastic anemia. CDR3 and TCR beta VDJ profiling relied on genomic DNA as the template. Via MiXCR, TCRdb re-called the reads, giving one row per CDR3 protein. The sample has around 170,000 distinct CDR3 sequences; roughly half are singletons. The patients chosen for sequencing had shown expansion of CD8+CD57+ cells (detected by flow cytometry). Sequencing was carried out using sorted CD4+, CD8+, or CD8+CD57+ T cells (not recorded which) from PBMCs. The receptor set was obtained from a human donor with aplastic anemia.

This chain joins TRBV29-1 and TRBJ2-3, with 8 bases identical to TRBD2. CDR1 and CDR2 (germline): SQVTM, ANQGSEA. The CDR3 runs 16 residues. V shed 0 bases and J 0 bases; nucleotides not matched to a gene: 5. CDR3 amino acids: CSVEDPRLASTDTQYF. The CDR3 DNA follows: TGCAGCGTTGAAGACCCCCGACTAGCGAGCACAGATACGCAGTATTTT.

The chain is built from TRBV19 and TRBJ1-1; no reliable D call. This CDR3 has 12 residues. Trimming cost V 4 bases and J 0 bases, with 3 bases left between them. Germline V lookup: CDR1 LNHDA, CDR2 SQIVND (reference sequence). CDR3 nucleotides: TGTGCCAGTAGTACAGTGAACACTGAAGCTTTCTTT. Translation gives CASSTVNTEAFF.

This clonotype has just a few counts. This sequence joins TRBV10-3 and TRBJ1-1, with D possibly TRBD1 on 6 matching bases. This CDR3 is 14 amino acids long. Germline-derived CDR1 and CDR2 are ENHRY and SYGVKD. Between the trimmed V and J ends, which lost 2 bases and 10 bases, there was a span of 17 bases. DNA for the CDR3: TGTGCCATCAGTGAGACGGGCGGACAGACAACAGCTTTCTTT. This translates into CAISETGGQTTAFF.

This clonotype was counted many times. The V and J genes are TRBV6-1 and TRBJ2-1, with D unclear. Trimming removed 8 bases at V and 8 bases at J, with 10 bases between. Germline lookup yields CDR1 MNHNS and CDR2 SASEGT. The CDR3 consists of 11 residues. CDR3 bases: TGTGCCAGCGGAACCATGTATGAGCAGTTCTTC. It is translated as CASGTMYEQFF.

A note on this clonotype: This may arise from a read error, as a much more abundant clone is one base away. The chain carries TRBV5-1 and TRBJ2-5; no clear D gene. The CDR3 runs to 11 residues. In germline, CDR1 is SGHRS, CDR2 YFSETQ. The CDR3 is CDSSKGETQYF. The CDR3 bases are TGCGACAGCAGTAAGGGAGAGACCCAGTACTTC.

This clonotype was seen many times. This chain links TRBV7-3 with TRBJ2-1; 8 bases are a match to TRBD2. V lost 2 bases to trimming and J lost 7 bases; unmatched junction nucleotides: 7. The CDR3 loop spans 15 amino acids. Germline V gene data show CDR1 as SGHTA and CDR2 as FQGTGA. This CDR3 is CASSLESGGPNEQFF. The CDR3 DNA is TGTGCCAGCAGCTTAGAATCGGGGGGGCCTAATGAGCAGTTCTTC.

This clonotype has ten or more counts. This chain uses TRBV10-3 with TRBJ1-1; D gene ambiguous. CDR1 is ENHRY, CDR2 SYGVKD, per germline. The CDR3 has 11 residues. The V end lost 4 bases, the J end lost 7 bases, and 7 bases lay between the germline ends. The CDR3 nucleotides are TGTGCCATCAGTGCTACAGATGAAGCTTTCTTT. Encoded protein: CAISATDEAFF.

The chain couples TRBV29-1 to TRBJ2-3; a weak D match, TRBD1 (6 bases). This CDR3 is built from 15 residues. Trimming removed 1 base at V and 4 bases at J, with 15 bases between. The germline V gene encodes CDR1 SQVTM and CDR2 ANQGSEA. CDR3 nucleotides: TGCAGCGTTGAAGTTGGCAGGGGAGCGTCAGATACGCAGTATTTT. This encodes CSVEVGRGASDTQYF.

Ten or more counts support this clonotype. The genes are TRBV20-1 and TRBJ2-7, with 9 bases fitting TRBD2. Germline loops: CDR1 DFQATT, CDR2 SNEGSKA (reference sequence). V lost 5 bases, J lost 0 bases, and 5 bases stayed unmatched. The CDR3 contains 14 residues. In DNA form, the CDR3 reads TGCAGTGCTCGCCCGGGACTAGCCTCCTACGAGCAGTACGTC. Translated, it gives CSARPGLASYEQYV.

The genes are TRBV10-1 and TRBJ1-5; 9 bases fit TRBD1. Germline V gives CDR1 WNHNN, CDR2 SYGVQD (reference sequence). This CDR3 spans 14 amino acids. The junction had 11 bases not matched to a gene; V was cut back by 10 bases and J by 7 bases. CDR3 sequence (DNA): TGCGCCAACAGCGGACAGGGGATTAGGCAGCCCCAGCATTTT. Residues: CANSGQGIRQPQHF.

CDR3 in DNA: TGTGCCAGCAGTTTTGGTCAGGGGGTAGGCTATGGCTACACCTTC. This codes for CASSFGQGVGYGYTF. The genes are TRBV7-2 and TRBJ1-2, with TRBD1 identical over 7 bases. V shed 6 bases and J 4 bases; nucleotides not matched to a gene: 11. The CDR3 length is 15 residues. Germline CDR1 and CDR2: SGHTA and FQGNSA.

The chain combines TRBV19 with TRBJ1-5; the D is unclear. This CDR3 has 12 residues. The V end lost 5 bases, the J end lost 2 bases, and 4 bases lay between the germline ends. CDR1 LNHDA and CDR2 SQIVND come from the germline V gene (reference sequence). CDR3 protein: CASSQGNQPQHF. Here the CDR3 DNA reads TGTGCCAGTAGTCAGGGCAATCAGCCCCAGCATTTT. The whole variable domain, remainder taken from reference TRBV19 and TRBJ1-5, is DGGITQSPKYLFRKEGQNVTLSCEQNLNHDAMYWYRQDPGQGLRLIYYSQIVNDFQKGDIAEGYSVSREKKESFPLTVTSAQKNPTAFYLCASSQGNQPQHFGDGTRLSIL.

The chain is built from TRBV5-4 and TRBJ2-4; D not resolved. The CDR3 length is 13 residues. Trimming shortened V by 0 bases and J by 7 bases, and 8 bases separated the two germline ends. Per the germline V gene, CDR1 is SGHNT and CDR2 is YYREEE (reference sequence). The CDR3 is CASSLEGRNIQYF. CDR3 nucleotide sequence: TGTGCCAGCAGCTTGGAGGGAAGGAACATTCAGTACTTC.

The V and J genes are TRBV12-3 or TRBV12-4 and TRBJ2-3; 12 positions agree with TRBD2. Germline trimming cut 2 bases from V and 4 bases from J; bases unmatched to any gene: 7. CDR3 size: 17 residues. Written as DNA, the CDR3 is TGTGCCAGCAGTTTACCGCTAGCGGGGGGGCCCCCAGATACGCAGTATTTT. Amino acids: CASSLPLAGGPPDTQYF.